Only a few counts were recorded for the clone carrying this T cell receptor beta chain. In the source study's methods: Amplified reference gene primers provided the basis for estimating nucleated cell counts. Using immunoSEQ multiplex PCR, the repertoire was profiled, and TCRdb retains in-frame clones only, with some absent. V and J calls and clone size are those listed in that table; D and trimming were worked out from the DNA. The data hold under 150,000 clones, with under 90% observed a single time. Germline V gene data show CDR1 as DFQATT and CDR2 as SNEGSKA (reference sequence). The CDR3 runs to 14 residues. J lost 0 bases, V lost 3 bases, and 3 bases had no gene match. These data come from a study of blood T cell repertoires in COVID-19. Study-level information: Specimens from acute and convalescent COVID-19 originated in the United States, Italy and Spain. Sources were T cells, B-cell-depleted T cells, or PBMCs; the material itself was cDNA or gDNA.

The chain joins TRBV20-1 to TRBJ2-7; TRBD2 aligns across 9 bases. This TCR derives from a human donor in a cohort sampled during active COVID-19. Sequencing was carried out using peripheral blood. CDR3 sequence (DNA): TGCAGTGCTAGTGAGCGGGGGGTCTCCTACGAGCAGTACTTC. Residues: CSASERGVSYEQYF.